Listed below are T cell receptor beta chains from one sample, sequenced in a study of response to subunit inactivated influenza vaccine. TCRdb redid the calling of the RT-PCR reads with MiXCR, one entry per CDR3 protein. The sample shows fewer than 250,000 distinct CDR3 sequences, over 13% of them seen only once. Here the sequenced sample was CD8+ T cells sorted from PBMCs, taken 5 days after vaccination. The receptors were sampled from a man in his fifties who received an inactivated influenza vaccine. CDR3s include the opening cysteine and the closing phenylalanine or tryptophan. The order of the fields is J gene, V gene, clone size, D gene, CDR3 protein, CDR3 DNA. The D gene is left open where the match is weak. Clone sizes are given selectively: once, few, many, or a class where the clone is expanded.

TRBJ2-1 | TRBV24-1 | many | TRBD1 | CATSDGQGAYNEQFF | TGTGCCACCAGTGATGGACAGGGCGCCTACAATGAGCAGTTCTTC
TRBJ2-1 | TRBV6-1 | few | TRBD2 | CASSASGRVFGYNEQFF | TGTGCCAGCAGTGCTAGCGGGAGGGTGTTTGGCTACAATGAGCAGTTCTTC
TRBJ2-2 | TRBV4-3 | . | . | CASSQESGASNTGELFF | TGCGCCAGCAGCCAAGAGAGCGGTGCTAGTAACACCGGGGAGCTGTTTTTT
TRBJ2-1 | TRBV7-9 | few | . | CASSLRTYEQFF | TGTGCCAGCAGCCTCAGGACGTATGAGCAGTTCTTC
TRBJ2-7 | TRBV11-2 | many | TRBD1 | CASSPYPRTGDYEQYF | TGTGCCAGCAGCCCTTATCCCCGGACAGGGGACTACGAGCAGTACTTC
TRBJ2-1 | TRBV7-2 | few | TRBD1 | CASSLLLGTGGDEQFF | TGTGCCAGCAGCTTACTGCTCGGGACAGGGGGCGATGAGCAGTTCTTC
TRBJ2-7 | TRBV4-3 | . | . | CASSQIVGSSYEQYF | TGCGCCAGCAGCCAGATTGTAGGCAGTAGCTACGAGCAGTACTTC
TRBJ2-7 | TRBV10-3 | few | TRBD2 | CAISESGPGTRDGEQYF | TGTGCCATCAGTGAGTCGGGACCGGGGACTAGAGACGGCGAGCAGTACTTC
TRBJ1-2 | TRBV4-1 | many | . | CASSRGDTDYGYTF | TGCGCCAGCAGCCGGGGGGACACTGACTATGGCTACACCTTC
TRBJ2-5 | TRBV11-1 | few | . | CASSFVGRETQYF | TGTGCCAGCAGCTTTGTAGGGAGAGAGACCCAGTACTTC
TRBJ2-2 | TRBV7-9 | many | TRBD2 | CASSPPSGGGTGELFF | TGTGCCAGCAGCCCTCCTAGCGGTGGGGGCACCGGGGAGCTGTTTTTT
TRBJ2-3 | TRBV20-1 | few | TRBD1 | CSVGTGASTDTQYF | TGCAGTGTTGGGACAGGGGCCTCCACAGATACGCAGTATTTT
TRBJ2-1 | TRBV7-9 | few | TRBD2 | CASSLLAGRYNEQFF | TGTGCCAGCAGCCTACTAGCGGGCCGTTACAATGAGCAGTTCTTC
TRBJ2-2 | TRBV9 | few | . | CASSVAGTNTGELFF | TGTGCCAGCAGCGTAGCGGGGACGAACACCGGGGAGCTGTTTTTT
TRBJ2-1 | TRBV2 | . | . | CASSASRGSYNEQFF | TGTGCCAGCAGCGCCAGCAGGGGCTCCTACAATGAGCAGTTCTTC
TRBJ2-2 | TRBV29-1 | . | . | CSVQETNTGELFF | TGCAGCGTTCAGGAGACGAACACCGGGGAGCTGTTTTTT
TRBJ2-1 | TRBV5-6 | . | . | CASSFWGVWNEQFF | TGTGCCAGCAGCTTTTGGGGGGTATGGAATGAGCAGTTCTTC
TRBJ2-7 | TRBV6-5 | . | TRBD1 | CASSYSGQVALTYEQYF | TGTGCCAGCAGTTACTCGGGACAGGTAGCCCTAACCTACGAGCAGTACTTC
TRBJ2-7 | TRBV14 | . | TRBD2 | CASSQTSGGLYEQYF | TGTGCCAGCAGCCAAACTAGCGGGGGACTCTACGAGCAGTACTTC
TRBJ2-3 | TRBV12-3/TRBV12-4 | many | . | CASTWDGYTDTQYF | TGTGCCAGCACCTGGGACGGCTACACAGATACGCAGTATTTT
TRBJ2-2 | TRBV6-5 | few | . | CASSYSRGWGELFF | TGTGCCAGCAGTTACTCCCGGGGATGGGGGGAGCTGTTTTTT
TRBJ2-7 | TRBV5-1 | few | TRBD1 | CASSLRQGDEQYF | TGCGCCAGCAGCCTCCGACAGGGCGACGAGCAGTACTTC
TRBJ2-2 | TRBV7-8 | many | . | CASSPVGTGELFF | TGTGCCAGCAGCCCAGTGGGAACCGGGGAGCTGTTTTTT
TRBJ2-1 | TRBV7-9 | few | TRBD1 | CASSSRDSSYNEQFF | TGTGCCAGCAGCAGCCGGGACAGCAGCTACAATGAGCAGTTCTTC
TRBJ2-1 | TRBV7-2 | . | . | CASRDSSYNEQFF | TGTGCCAGCAGGGACTCATCCTACAATGAGCAGTTCTTC
TRBJ2-4 | TRBV19 | once | . | CASSTDTFGRGNIQYF | TGTGCCAGTAGTACGGACACATTTGGGCGTGGAAACATTCAGTACTTC
TRBJ2-5 | TRBV24-1 | . | . | CATSDPWQGETQYF | TGTGCCACCAGTGACCCCTGGCAAGGGGAGACCCAGTACTTC
TRBJ1-2 | TRBV12-3/TRBV12-4 | . | . | CASRFTQGYGYTF | TGTGCCAGCAGATTTACCCAGGGGTATGGCTACACCTTC
TRBJ2-1 | TRBV7-2 | few | . | CASSLHSNNEQFF | TGTGCCAGCAGCTTACACAGCAACAATGAGCAGTTCTTC
TRBJ2-7 | TRBV18 | . | . | CASSPVVTDYEQYF | TGTGCCAGCTCACCAGTAGTAACTGACTACGAGCAGTACTTC
TRBJ2-7 | TRBV5-1 | . | . | CASKEGVTPYEQYF | TGCGCCAGCAAGGAGGGGGTCACTCCATACGAGCAGTACTTC
TRBJ1-2 | TRBV27 | few | TRBD1 | CASYSGTGVYGYTF | TGTGCCAGCTACTCGGGGACAGGAGTCTATGGCTACACCTTC
TRBJ2-1 | TRBV20-1 | . | TRBD2 | CSAREAGGNNEQFF | TGCAGTGCTAGGGAGGCGGGGGGAAATAATGAGCAGTTCTTC
TRBJ1-1 | TRBV27 | many | . | CASSLSLGFEAFF | TGTGCCAGCAGTTTATCGTTAGGGTTTGAAGCTTTCTTT
TRBJ2-5 | TRBV7-9 | . | TRBD2 | CASSLVSTSGGETQYF | TGTGCCAGCAGCTTAGTTTCTACTAGCGGCGGGGAGACCCAGTACTTC
TRBJ1-1 | TRBV29-1 | . | . | CSAAPVWGITEAFF | TGCAGCGCTGCCCCGGTCTGGGGAATCACTGAAGCTTTCTTT
TRBJ2-7 | TRBV5-6 | few | TRBD1 | CASSLWTGEYEQYF | TGTGCCAGCAGCTTATGGACAGGGGAGTACGAGCAGTACTTC
TRBJ2-7 | TRBV7-6 | few | . | CASSPPTSYEQYF | TGTGCCAGCAGCCCACCAACCTCCTACGAGCAGTACTTC
TRBJ2-3 | TRBV11-2 | . | TRBD1 | CASSLTRQGYITDTQYF | TGTGCCAGCAGCTTAACTCGACAGGGGTATATCACAGATACGCAGTATTTT
TRBJ2-7 | TRBV9 | . | TRBD2 | CASSVGGRPSYEQYF | TGTGCCAGCAGCGTAGGCGGGAGACCTTCCTACGAGCAGTACTTC
TRBJ2-7 | TRBV20-1 | once | . | CSARGFSYEQYF | TGCAGTGCTAGGGGGTTCTCCTACGAGCAGTACTTC